This is a list of T cell receptor beta chains from one sample in a study of blood T cell repertoires in COVID-19. The repertoire was sequenced with immunoSEQ multiplex PCR; TCRdb's copy has only in-frame clones and lacks some. The profile shows some 200,000 clones, approximately 85% of them singletons. Sequenced: PBMCs or T cells enriched from blood (not recorded which). Receptors originate from a man between 40 and 49 years old who had recovered from COVID-19. Both conserved end residues are part of each CDR3. A D gene is named only where the DNA matches it firmly. A row's size may be missing; if present it is once, few, many or a size class.

v_call	j_call	d_call	clone_size	cdr3_aa	cdr3_nt
TRBV2	TRBJ1-1	.	.	CASSEGLTTLRSAFF	TGTGCCAGCAGTGAAGGACTTACGACCCTTCGAAGCGCTTTCTTT
TRBV7-2	TRBJ1-6	TRBD1	.	CASSARQGRSPLHF	TGTGCCAGCAGCGCCAGACAGGGCCGGTCACCCCTCCACTTT
TRBV5-1	TRBJ2-5	TRBD2	.	CASSLFSSGIQETQYF	TGCGCCAGCAGCTTGTTTTCTAGCGGGATACAAGAGACCCAGTACTTC
TRBV2	TRBJ1-5	.	.	CASSAGGGYQPQHF	TGTGCCAGCAGTGCTGGGGGGGGCTATCAGCCCCAGCATTTT
TRBV10-3	TRBJ1-2	.	.	CAIGARDGYTF	TGTGCCATCGGGGCCAGGGATGGCTACACCTTC
TRBV7-2	TRBJ1-6	.	.	CASTPTGGNYNSPLHF	TGTGCCAGCACCCCAACCGGGGGTAACTATAATTCACCCCTCCACTTT
TRBV7-9	TRBJ1-1	TRBD1	.	CASSRVGQAGTEAFF	TGTGCCAGCAGCCGAGTGGGACAGGCGGGCACTGAAGCTTTCTTT
TRBV7-2	TRBJ2-1	.	.	CASSLVHSSYNEQFF	TGTGCCAGCAGCTTAGTGCATAGCTCCTACAATGAGCAGTTCTTC
TRBV2	TRBJ1-1	.	.	CASSERPDRSEAFF	TGTGCCAGCAGTGAAAGGCCCGACAGATCTGAAGCTTTCTTT
TRBV27	TRBJ2-1	.	.	CASSLPGGQDEQFF	TGTGCCAGCAGTTTACCGGGTGGCCAAGATGAGCAGTTCTTC
TRBV19	TRBJ2-2	.	.	CASSIAVPTGELFF	TGTGCCAGTAGTATAGCGGTACCAACCGGGGAGCTGTTTTTT
TRBV27	TRBJ2-7	.	.	CASSLIPGAGHNYEQYF	TGTGCCAGCAGTTTAATTCCTGGGGCAGGACACAACTACGAGCAGTACTTC
TRBV3-1/TRBV3-2	TRBJ2-7	.	.	CASSPIPIRQVESYEQYF	TGTGCCAGCAGCCCGATCCCGATAAGACAGGTAGAATCCTACGAGCAGTACTTC
TRBV7-2	TRBJ1-4	.	.	CASSGQSTNEKLFF	TGTGCCAGCAGCGGACAATCAACTAATGAAAAACTGTTTTTT
TRBV7-9	TRBJ1-3	TRBD1	.	CASSFGRGSNAGNTIYF	TGTGCCAGCAGCTTCGGCAGGGGGTCCAACGCTGGAAACACCATATATTTT
TRBV18	TRBJ1-1	.	.	CASSPPSQVAEAFF	TGTGCCAGCTCACCACCATCACAGGTTGCTGAAGCTTTCTTT
TRBV4-3	TRBJ2-3	.	.	CASSQVTGSTDTQYF	TGCGCCAGCAGCCAAGTTACCGGGAGCACAGATACGCAGTATTTT
TRBV28	TRBJ1-2	.	.	CASSLEQNNYGYTF	TGTGCCAGCAGTTTAGAACAGAATAACTATGGCTACACCTTC
TRBV19	TRBJ1-2	.	.	CATERTDANYGYTF	TGTGCCACCGAAAGGACAGACGCTAACTATGGCTACACCTTC
TRBV29-1	TRBJ1-1	.	.	CSAQERENTEAFF	TGCAGCGCCCAAGAACGGGAGAACACTGAAGCTTTCTTT
TRBV5-1	TRBJ2-7	.	.	CASSATGNSYEQYF	TGCGCCAGCAGCGCGACAGGCAACTCCTACGAGCAGTACTTC
TRBV19	TRBJ2-3	.	.	CASSRWGDTDTQYF	TGTGCCAGTAGTCGGTGGGGCGACACAGATACGCAGTATTTT
TRBV19	TRBJ1-5	.	.	CASTLIGDSNQPQHF	TGTGCCAGTACCCTAATCGGGGATAGCAATCAGCCCCAGCATTTT
TRBV12-5	TRBJ1-5	.	.	CASAQDRNQPQHF	TGTGCTAGTGCCCAGGACAGAAATCAGCCCCAGCATTTT
TRBV7-2	TRBJ1-3	.	.	CASSLASPLPNTIYF	TGTGCCAGCAGCTTAGCCAGCCCACTACCAAACACCATATATTTT
TRBV5-8	TRBJ2-3	TRBD2	.	CASSQAGTSGSTDTQYF	TGTGCCAGCAGCCAGGCCGGGACTAGCGGGAGCACAGATACGCAGTATTTT
TRBV6-5	TRBJ2-1	TRBD1	.	CASSYSIQGAYNEQFF	TGTGCCAGCAGTTACTCTATCCAGGGGGCCTACAATGAGCAGTTCTTC
TRBV5-1	TRBJ2-1	TRBD2	.	CASSHRLASYNEQFF	TGCGCCAGCAGCCACCGACTAGCCTCCTACAATGAGCAGTTCTTC
TRBV6-1	TRBJ1-2	.	few	CASSEVRKAGYTF	TGTGCCAGCAGTGAAGTGAGGAAAGCTGGCTACACCTTC
TRBV7-2	TRBJ1-2	TRBD1	.	CASSLDRGREYGYTF	TGTGCCAGCAGCTTGGACAGGGGGCGAGAATATGGCTACACCTTC
TRBV3-1/TRBV3-2	TRBJ1-3	TRBD1	.	CASTITGVGGNTIYF	TGTGCCAGCACCATTACAGGGGTCGGCGGAAACACCATATATTTT
TRBV28	TRBJ1-5	TRBD1	.	CASSLPYRGNQPQHF	TGTGCCAGCAGTCTACCTTACAGGGGTAATCAGCCCCAGCATTTT
TRBV2	TRBJ2-3	.	.	CASRMTQNTDTQYF	TGTGCCAGCAGGATGACTCAAAATACGGATACGCAGTATTTT
TRBV30	TRBJ2-5	TRBD2	.	CAWSALAGGQAQYF	TGTGCCTGGAGTGCCCTAGCGGGAGGTCAGGCCCAGTACTTC
TRBV5-1	TRBJ1-5	.	few	CASSSLGGSNQPQHF	TGCGCCAGCAGCTCACTGGGGGGAAGCAATCAGCCCCAGCATTTT